These 29 T cell receptor beta chains came from one sample sequenced in a study of blood T cell repertoires in COVID-19. The data were produced by immunoSEQ multiplex PCR, yet TCRdb's version contains in-frame clones alone and is incomplete. The sample has about 170,000 clones, approximately 89% seen once. The sample consisted of PBMCs or T cells enriched from blood (not recorded which). Source of these receptors: a woman aged 18-30 years who had recovered from COVID-19.

V is TRBV28 and J is TRBJ2-2; 8 positions match TRBD1. The CDR3 loop spans 16 amino acids. V shed 5 bases and J 3 bases; nucleotides not matched to a gene: 8. Germline V gives CDR1 MDHEN, CDR2 SYDVKM. CDR3 bases: TGTGCCAGCAGTGAGGGAAGGGACAGGTACACCGGGGAGCTGTTTTTT. Translated, it gives CASSEGRDRYTGELFF.

The chain combines TRBV9 with TRBJ2-1, with a weak D call TRBD1 (6 bases). Germline lookup yields CDR1 SGDLS and CDR2 YYNGEE. Trimming left V 6 bases short and J 8 bases short, with 15 bases between. CDR3 length: 13 amino acids. The DNA for the CDR3 is TGTGCCAGCACCCGAACAGGGTGGGATGAGCAGTTCTTC. Amino acid sequence: CASTRTGWDEQFF.

This chain links TRBV19 with TRBJ2-7; TRBD2 aligns across 10 bases. CDR3 length: 16 residues. The V gene's germline CDR1 is LNHDA and CDR2 SQIVND (reference sequence). V lost 5 bases to trimming and J lost 4 bases; unmatched junction nucleotides: 11. CDR3 protein: CASSRTSGPPPYEQYF. CDR3 sequence (DNA): TGTGCCAGTAGTCGGACTAGCGGACCTCCCCCGTACGAGCAGTACTTC.

This clone appeared a single time. The chain recombines TRBV27 with TRBJ2-1; D unresolved. Germline V CDR1 and CDR2: MNHEY, SMNVEV (reference sequence). Trimming took off 6 bases at V and 0 bases at J, with 9 bases between the two ends. The length of the CDR3 is 14 residues. The CDR3 DNA follows: TGTGCCAGCAGACGAGAGAGCTCCTACAATGAGCAGTTCTTC. This sequence encodes CASRRESSYNEQFF.

The V gene is TRBV19, the J gene TRBJ2-5; D might be TRBD1 (6 bases). V gave up 8 bases and J gave up 5 bases, with 12 bases separating them. Germline values: CDR1 LNHDA, CDR2 SQIVND (reference sequence). The CDR3 is 12 residues long. CDR3 loop: CASSPQGETQYF. The CDR3 DNA reads as TGTGCCAGTTCTCCCCAGGGGGAGACCCAGTACTTC.

The rearrangement uses TRBV28 and TRBJ2-2; a possible D gene is TRBD1 (5 bases). The CDR3 loop spans 16 amino acids. V shed 2 bases and J shed 4 bases, with 14 bases lying between them. Germline loops: CDR1 MDHEN, CDR2 SYDVKM. The CDR3 DNA is TGTGCCAGCAGTTTACTTGATTGGCAGGGCACCGGGGAGCTGTTTTTT. Translation gives CASSLLDWQGTGELFF.

Note on this clone: The junction does not match germline at one end; this may be a read error. The chain has TRBV5-1 and TRBJ1-1; 7 positions match TRBD1. This CDR3 spans 14 amino acids. Per the germline V gene, CDR1 is SGHRS and CDR2 is YFSETQ. CDR3 protein: CASRFDRAYTEAFF. The DNA for the CDR3 is TGCGCCAGCCGCTTTGACAGGGCCTACACTGAAGCTTTCTTT. Drawing the rest from reference TRBV5-1 and TRBJ1-1, the complete variable domain is KAGVTQTPRYLIKTRGQQVTLSCSPISGHRSVSWYQQTPGQGLQFLFEYFSETQRNKGNFPGRFSGRQFSNSRSEMNVSTLELGDSALYLCASRFDRAYTEAFFGQGTRLTVV.

The chain is built from TRBV7-2 and TRBJ2-7; TRBD1 aligns across 8 bases. After removal of 5 bases from V and 5 bases from J, the junction contained 8 bases not matched to a gene. The CDR3 loop spans 14 amino acids. The germline CDR1 and CDR2 sequences are SGHTA and FQGNSA. In nucleotides, the CDR3 is TGTGCCAGCAGCAAGGACAGGGCAAGCGACGAGCAGTACTTC. Residues: CASSKDRASDEQYF. The full variable domain, rest sourced from reference TRBV7-2 and TRBJ2-7, is GAGVSQSPSNKVTEKGKDVELRCDPISGHTALYWYRQSLGQGLEFLIYFQGNSAPDKSGLPSDRFSAERTGGSVSTLTIQRTQQEDSAVYLCASSKDRASDEQYFGPGTRLTVT.

V is TRBV6-5 and J is TRBJ2-1; the D gene is possibly TRBD1 (7 bases). Germline CDR1 is MNHEY and CDR2 is SVGAGI. V lost 5 bases and J 15 bases, leaving 14 bases between the germline ends. This CDR3 has 11 residues. The DNA for the CDR3 is TGTGCCAGCAGTACTGACAGGGAGGCGTTCTTC. Encoded protein: CASSTDREAFF.

The chain uses TRBV7-9 and TRBJ2-2; 10 nucleotides agree with TRBD2. CDR1 and CDR2 (germline): SEHNR, FQNEAQ (reference sequence). The CDR3 loop spans 17 amino acids. The V and J ends lost 5 bases and 5 bases, in that order; junction bases with no gene match: 11. The CDR3 spells CASSPTLAGGRTGELFF. Here the CDR3 DNA reads TGTGCCAGCAGCCCCACCTTAGCGGGAGGTCGTACCGGGGAGCTGTTTTTT.

This clone showed up just once. This sequence joins TRBV28 and TRBJ2-7, with 16 bases lining up with TRBD2. The germline V gene has CDR1 MDHEN and CDR2 SYDVKM. The CDR3 length is 21 residues. V shed 5 bases, J shed 1 base, and the junction held 17 bases outside the gene matches. CDR3 protein: CASSVTSVPGLAGGGSYEQYF. Here the CDR3 DNA reads TGTGCCAGCAGTGTAACCTCCGTCCCGGGACTAGCGGGAGGGGGTTCCTACGAGCAGTACTTC.

The V and J genes are TRBV25-1 and TRBJ2-7, with a possible D match to TRBD1 (6 bases). V was shortened by 0 bases and J by 3 bases, with 9 bases between the two germline ends. There are 14 residues in the CDR3. The germline CDR1 and CDR2 sequences are MGHDK and SYGVNS. The CDR3 coding sequence is TGTGCCAGCAGTGAATATGTAGGGGGCTACGAGCAGTACTTC. This codes for CASSEYVGGYEQYF.

The genes are TRBV7-3 and TRBJ1-1, with D perhaps TRBD1 (6 bases). CDR3 length: 17 residues. The ends were cut back, 2 bases at V and 3 bases at J, with 19 bases in the middle. Germline V gene lookup returns CDR1 SGHTA and CDR2 FQGTGA. The DNA for the CDR3 is TGTGCCAGCAGCTTATCCGACTACGGGCCAGGGGACACTGAAGCTTTCTTT. Amino acid sequence: CASSLSDYGPGDTEAFF.

V usage is TRBV9 and J usage is TRBJ2-2; a possible D gene is TRBD2 (7 bases). The CDR3 has 14 amino acids. Germline assignment: CDR1 SGDLS and CDR2 YYNGEE. V lost 2 bases and J 8 bases, leaving 13 bases between the germline ends. The CDR3 is CASSVIGGPGELFF. For the CDR3, the DNA is TGTGCCAGCAGCGTCATCGGGGGGCCTGGGGAGCTGTTTTTT. Complete variable domain (other parts from reference TRBV9 and TRBJ2-2): DSGVTQTPKHLITATGQRVTLRCSPRSGDLSVYWYQQSLDQGLQFLIQYYNGEERAKGNILERFSAQQFPDLHSELNLSSLELGDSALYFCASSVIGGPGELFFGEGSRLTVL.

The chain recombines TRBV4-1 with TRBJ2-2, with 14 bases matching TRBD2. The CDR3 sequence is 19 residues long. Losses at the gene ends were 3 bases for V and 6 bases for J; bases not matched to a gene: 12. Germline V CDR1 and CDR2: MGHRA, YSYEKL. The CDR3 nucleotides read TGCGCCAGCAGCCACCCCTCAGGACTAGCGGGAGGAGGTGCCGGGGAGCTGTTTTTT. This gives the protein CASSHPSGLAGGGAGELFF.

In DNA form, the CDR3 reads TGTGCCAGCAGCTTCACAGGGGGGATCTACGAGCAGTACTTC. Protein sequence: CASSFTGGIYEQYF. The chain uses TRBV7-8 and TRBJ2-7, with TRBD1 matching 8 bases. V was clipped by 3 bases and J by 3 bases; unmatched bases: 4. CDR1 is SGHVS and CDR2 is FQNEAQ in the germline V gene. This CDR3 region has 14 residues.

The CDR3 spells CATSGTGSYEQYF. CDR3 in DNA: TGTGCCACCTCCGGGACAGGCTCCTACGAGCAGTACTTC. The chain carries TRBV24-1 and TRBJ2-7, with TRBD1 matching over 8 bases. The CDR3 is 13 residues long. CDR1 KGHDR and CDR2 SFDVKD come from the germline V gene. Germline trimming cut 9 bases from V and 0 bases from J; bases unmatched to any gene: 3.

The J gene is TRBJ2-3, the V gene TRBV4-1; 13 nucleotides align to TRBD2. This CDR3 spans 16 amino acids. J lost 4 bases, V lost 4 bases, and 5 bases had no gene match. CDR1 MGHRA and CDR2 YSYEKL come from the germline V gene. CDR3 region: CASSLRTSGSADTQYF. As DNA, the CDR3 is TGCGCCAGCAGCCTACGGACTAGCGGGAGCGCAGATACGCAGTATTTT.

The V gene is TRBV11-2, the J gene TRBJ2-5, with 7 bases that match TRBD1. The CDR3 is 15 amino acids. V shed 3 bases and J 1 base; nucleotides not matched to a gene: 5. Germline CDR1 is SGHAT and CDR2 is FQNNGV. The CDR3 DNA sequence: TGTGCCAGCAGCTTTACAGGGGCCCTCCAAGAGACCCAGTACTTC. Its protein product is CASSFTGALQETQYF.

This clone was recorded once. CDR3 sequence: CASSFSGGDTEAFF. The CDR3 nucleotides read TGTGCCAGCAGCTTTTCTGGCGGCGACACTGAAGCTTTCTTT. The rearrangement joins TRBV7-9 to TRBJ1-1; D is uncertain. Germline CDR1 and CDR2: SEHNR and FQNEAQ (reference sequence). The length of the CDR3 is 14 residues. Trimming removed 3 bases at V and 3 bases at J, with 11 bases between.

The chain carries TRBV27 and TRBJ2-7, with TRBD1 identical over 8 bases. Germline V gene lookup returns CDR1 MNHEY and CDR2 SMNVEV (reference sequence). J gave up 0 bases and V 5 bases, and 9 bases lay outside the gene matches. This CDR3 contains 16 residues. Here the CDR3 DNA reads TGTGCCAGCAGTCGACGGGACAGGCGGAGCTCCTACGAGCAGTACTTC. Translated: CASSRRDRRSSYEQYF.

The chain is built from TRBV4-1 and TRBJ2-7; 12 bases map to TRBD2. V was clipped by 3 bases and J by 2 bases; unmatched bases: 2. The CDR3 covers 15 residues. Germline lookup yields CDR1 MGHRA and CDR2 YSYEKL. Here the CDR3 reads CASSHRLAGAYEQYF. CDR3 DNA: TGCGCCAGCAGCCACCGACTAGCGGGAGCCTACGAGCAGTACTTC.

On this clone itself: This sample includes further DNA sequences coding for the same CDR3. The gene calls are TRBV7-9 and TRBJ2-7; 7 nucleotides agree with TRBD1. CDR3 length: 12 residues. CDR1 is SEHNR and CDR2 is FQNEAQ in the germline V gene (reference sequence). V shed 5 bases, J shed 5 bases, and the junction held 3 bases outside the gene matches. CDR3 nucleotides: TGTGCCAGCAGCCGACAGGGTGACGAGCAGTACTTC. It specifies CASSRQGDEQYF.

This chain connects TRBV7-9 to TRBJ2-5; 8 bases match TRBD1. After removal of 4 bases from V and 5 bases from J, the junction contained 12 bases not matched to a gene. The CDR3 contains 16 residues. From germline, CDR1 is SEHNR and CDR2 FQNEAQ (reference sequence). CDR3 protein: CASSSGVAGGLETQYF. CDR3 nucleotide sequence: TGTGCCAGCAGCTCCGGGGTGGCAGGGGGCTTGGAGACCCAGTACTTC.

J is TRBJ2-3 and V is TRBV7-9, with TRBD2 identical over 13 bases. Germline V gene data show CDR1 as SEHNR and CDR2 as FQNEAQ (reference sequence). With 4 bases clipped from V and 0 bases from J, the junction kept 7 bases outside the gene matches. The CDR3 has 18 residues. This CDR3 reads CASSSGTSGTPSTDTQYF. Written as DNA, the CDR3 is TGTGCCAGCAGCTCAGGGACTAGCGGGACGCCTAGCACAGATACGCAGTATTTT.

The rearrangement uses TRBV12-5 and TRBJ2-1, with TRBD2 identical over 10 bases. CDR1 and CDR2 from the germline V gene are LGHNT and FRNRAP. Trimming cost V 7 bases and J 7 bases; bases outside gene matches: 10. The CDR3 extends over 15 amino acids. This chain's CDR3 is CASARAGGPRNEQFF. CDR3 in DNA: TGTGCTAGTGCTCGAGCGGGAGGGCCGAGGAATGAGCAGTTCTTC. The full variable domain, rest sourced from reference TRBV12-5 and TRBJ2-1, is DARVTQTPRHKVTEMGQEVTMRCQPILGHNTVFWYRQTMMQGLELLAYFRNRAPLDDSGMPKDRFSAEMPDATLATLKIQPSEPRDSAVYFCASARAGGPRNEQFFGPGTRLTVL.

J is TRBJ2-2 and V is TRBV14; TRBD1 matches at 9 bases. The CDR3 contains 16 residues. Germline CDR1 is SGHDN and CDR2 is FVKESK. V gave up 2 bases and J gave up 5 bases; unmatched junction bases: 6. The CDR3 nucleotides are TGTGCCAGCAGCCAATTGGGACAGGGCGGGACCGGGGAGCTGTTTTTT. Protein: CASSQLGQGGTGELFF. Using reference TRBV14 and TRBJ2-2 for the parts outside the CDR3, the full variable domain is EAGVTQFPSHSVIEKGQTVTLRCDPISGHDNLYWYRRVMGKEIKFLLHFVKESKQDESGMPNNRFLAERTGGTYSTLKVQPAELEDSGVYFCASSQLGQGGTGELFFGEGSRLTVL.

The genes are TRBV24-1 and TRBJ1-2; D perhaps matches TRBD1 (6 bases). This CDR3 has 13 residues. V shed 6 bases and J shed 2 bases, with 9 bases lying between them. The germline gives CDR1 KGHDR, CDR2 SFDVKD. The chain's CDR3 is CATSQGYNYGYTF. For the CDR3, the DNA is TGTGCCACCAGTCAGGGGTACAACTATGGCTACACCTTC.

The CDR3 nucleotides read TGCGCCAGCAGCCCGGGGGGTTTTCTTGGCAATGAGCAGTTCTTC. The encoded protein is CASSPGGFLGNEQFF. The genes are TRBV5-1 and TRBJ2-1; 7 bases fit TRBD2. Germline CDR1 and CDR2: SGHRS and YFSETQ. The CDR3 totals 15 residues. V lost 4 bases and J lost 6; bases outside the gene matches: 10.